The clone carrying this T cell receptor beta chain was detected many times. The sample belongs to a study of T-cell reconstitution after alpha-beta-depleted transplantation in children. Germline assignment: CDR1 DFQATT and CDR2 SNEGSKA (reference sequence). Trimming stripped 4 bases from V and 2 bases from J, with 12 bases between. The CDR3 length is 14 residues. Unique molecular identifiers featured in how the TCRbeta library was prepared. TCRdb recomputed calls from the PCR reads with MiXCR, one row per CDR3 protein. The sample shows about 240,000 distinct CDR3 sequences, around 12% of them seen only once.

The source material was PBMCs from the stem cell graft donor, sampled from the stem cell graft. The clonotype comes from a human donor who donated a stem cell graft to a child with acute lymphoblastic leukemia. This chain joins TRBV20-1 and TRBJ1-5; D is undetermined. The CDR3 DNA reads as TGCAGTGCTACTCGACCTAGGGGCAATCAGCCCCAGCATTTT. Translation gives CSATRPRGNQPQHF.